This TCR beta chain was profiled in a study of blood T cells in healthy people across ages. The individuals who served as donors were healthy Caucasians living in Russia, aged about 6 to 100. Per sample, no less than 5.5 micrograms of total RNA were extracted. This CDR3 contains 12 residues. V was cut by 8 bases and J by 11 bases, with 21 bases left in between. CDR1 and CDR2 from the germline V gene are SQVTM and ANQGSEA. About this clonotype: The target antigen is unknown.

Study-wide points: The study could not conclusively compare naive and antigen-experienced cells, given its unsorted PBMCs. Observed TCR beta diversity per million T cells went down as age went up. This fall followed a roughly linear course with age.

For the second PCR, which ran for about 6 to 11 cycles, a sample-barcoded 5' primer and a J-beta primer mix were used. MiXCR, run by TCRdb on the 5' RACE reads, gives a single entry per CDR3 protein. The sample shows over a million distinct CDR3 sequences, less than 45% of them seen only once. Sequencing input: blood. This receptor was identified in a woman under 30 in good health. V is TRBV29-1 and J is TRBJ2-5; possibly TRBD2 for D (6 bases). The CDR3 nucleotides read TGCAGCCTCGGGACTCTATACAATGAGCAGTACTTC. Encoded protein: CSLGTLYNEQYF.